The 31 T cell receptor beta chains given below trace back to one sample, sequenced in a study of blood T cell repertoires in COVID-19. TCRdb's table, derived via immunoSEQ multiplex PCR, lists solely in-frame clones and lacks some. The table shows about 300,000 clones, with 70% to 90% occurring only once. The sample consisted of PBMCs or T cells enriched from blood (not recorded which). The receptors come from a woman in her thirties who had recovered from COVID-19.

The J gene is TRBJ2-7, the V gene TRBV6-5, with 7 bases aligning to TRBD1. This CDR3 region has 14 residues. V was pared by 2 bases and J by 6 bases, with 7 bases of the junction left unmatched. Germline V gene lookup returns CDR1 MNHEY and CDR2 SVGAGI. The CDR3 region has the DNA TGTGCCAGCAGTTACGACCGACAGGGCGGCGAGCAGTACTTC. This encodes CASSYDRQGGEQYF.

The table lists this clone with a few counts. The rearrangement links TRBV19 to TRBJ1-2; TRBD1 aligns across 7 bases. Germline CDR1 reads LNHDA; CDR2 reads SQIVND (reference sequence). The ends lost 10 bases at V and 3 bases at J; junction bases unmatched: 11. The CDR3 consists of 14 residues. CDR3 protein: CATQRGLGDYGYTF. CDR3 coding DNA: TGTGCCACCCAAAGGGGGCTCGGAGACTATGGCTACACCTTC.

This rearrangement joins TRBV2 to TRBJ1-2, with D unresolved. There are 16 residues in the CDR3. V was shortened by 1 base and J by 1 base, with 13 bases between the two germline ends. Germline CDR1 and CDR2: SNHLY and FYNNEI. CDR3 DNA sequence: TGTGCCAGCAGTGAAGTGAGGGTGGGGTTTAACTATGGCTACACCTTC. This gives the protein CASSEVRVGFNYGYTF.

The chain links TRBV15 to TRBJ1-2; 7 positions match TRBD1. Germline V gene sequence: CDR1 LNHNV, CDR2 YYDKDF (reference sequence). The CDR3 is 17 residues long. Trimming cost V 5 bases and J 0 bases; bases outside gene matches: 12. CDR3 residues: CATSGLTGRGANYGYTF. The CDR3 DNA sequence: TGTGCCACCAGCGGTTTGACAGGGCGAGGGGCTAACTATGGCTACACCTTC. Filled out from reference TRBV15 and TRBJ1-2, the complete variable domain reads DAMVIQNPRYQVTQFGKPVTLSCSQTLNHNVMYWYQQKSSQAPKLLFHYYDKDFNNEADTPDNFQSRRPNTSFCFLDIRSPGLGDTAMYLCATSGLTGRGANYGYTFGSGTRLTVV.

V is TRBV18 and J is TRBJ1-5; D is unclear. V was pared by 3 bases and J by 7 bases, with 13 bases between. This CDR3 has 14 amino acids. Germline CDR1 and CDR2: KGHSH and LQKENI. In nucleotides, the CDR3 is TGTGCCAGCTCACCTAACTCGGGTGGACAGCCCCAGCATTTT. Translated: CASSPNSGGQPQHF.

CDR3 DNA: TGTGCCATCAGTGAGTCGAGGCACAGGGTGGAGAACACTGAAGCTTTCTTT. Protein sequence: CAISESRHRVENTEAFF. This rearrangement joins TRBV10-3 to TRBJ1-1, with D tentatively TRBD1 (6 bases). Germline assignment: CDR1 ENHRY and CDR2 SYGVKD. With 0 bases removed from V and 1 base from J, the gap between germline ends came to 15 bases. This CDR3 is 17 amino acids long.

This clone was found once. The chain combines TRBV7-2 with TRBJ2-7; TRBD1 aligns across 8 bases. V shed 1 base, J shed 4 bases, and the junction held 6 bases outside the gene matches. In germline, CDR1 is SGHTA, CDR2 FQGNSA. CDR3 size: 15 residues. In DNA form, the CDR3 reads TGTGCCAGCAGCTTAGTAGTGGGGACAGGTTACGAGCAGTACTTC. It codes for CASSLVVGTGYEQYF.

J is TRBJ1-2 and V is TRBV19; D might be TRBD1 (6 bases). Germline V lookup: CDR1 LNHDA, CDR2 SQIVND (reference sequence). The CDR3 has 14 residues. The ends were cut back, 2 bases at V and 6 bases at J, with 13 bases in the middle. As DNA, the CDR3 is TGTGCCAGTAGTATAACCAGGGGCATGGATGGCTACACCTTC. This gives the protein CASSITRGMDGYTF.

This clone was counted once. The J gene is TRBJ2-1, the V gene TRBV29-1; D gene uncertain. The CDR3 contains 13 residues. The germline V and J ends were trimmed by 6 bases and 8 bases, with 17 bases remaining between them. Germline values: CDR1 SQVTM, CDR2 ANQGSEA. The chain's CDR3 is CSVSKLTLDEQFF. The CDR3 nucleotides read TGCAGCGTCTCCAAACTGACTCTCGATGAGCAGTTCTTC.

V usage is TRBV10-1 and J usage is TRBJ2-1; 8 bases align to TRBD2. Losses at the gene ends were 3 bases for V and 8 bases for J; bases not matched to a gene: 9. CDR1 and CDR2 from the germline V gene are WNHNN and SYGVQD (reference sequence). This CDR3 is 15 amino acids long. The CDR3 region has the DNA TGCGCCAGCAGTGAATCGTCGGGGGGGCCTGATGAGCAGTTCTTC. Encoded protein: CASSESSGGPDEQFF.

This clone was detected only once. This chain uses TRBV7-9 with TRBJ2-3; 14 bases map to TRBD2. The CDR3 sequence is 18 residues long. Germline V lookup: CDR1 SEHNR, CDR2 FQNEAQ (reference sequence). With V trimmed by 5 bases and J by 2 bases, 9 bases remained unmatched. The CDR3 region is CASSTPGLAGALTDTQYF. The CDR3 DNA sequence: TGTGCCAGCAGCACTCCGGGACTAGCGGGGGCACTCACAGATACGCAGTATTTT.

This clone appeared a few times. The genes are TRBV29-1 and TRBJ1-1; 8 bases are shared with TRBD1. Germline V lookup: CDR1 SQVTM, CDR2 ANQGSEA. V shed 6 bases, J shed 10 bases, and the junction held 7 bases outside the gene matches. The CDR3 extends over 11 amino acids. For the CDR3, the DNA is TGCAGCGTCGCAACCGGGACAGGAGCTTTCTTT. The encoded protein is CSVATGTGAFF.

CDR3 loop: CASSLIGGAEAFF. CDR3 coding DNA: TGTGCCAGCAGTTTGATCGGGGGGGCTGAAGCTTTCTTT. The chain couples TRBV27 to TRBJ1-1, with D perhaps TRBD1 (5 bases). V gave up 3 bases and J gave up 6 bases, with 11 bases separating them. The germline gives CDR1 MNHEY, CDR2 SMNVEV (reference sequence). The CDR3 is 13 residues long.

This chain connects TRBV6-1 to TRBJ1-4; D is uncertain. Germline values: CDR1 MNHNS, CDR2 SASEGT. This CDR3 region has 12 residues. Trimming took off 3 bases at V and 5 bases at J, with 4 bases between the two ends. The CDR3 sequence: CASSDPNEKLFF. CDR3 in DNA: TGTGCCAGCAGTGATCCAAATGAAAAACTGTTTTTT.

The CDR3 sequence is CASSRTGHQPQHF. In nucleotides, the CDR3 is TGTGCCAGCAGTCGGACAGGACATCAGCCCCAGCATTTT. The chain joins TRBV27 to TRBJ1-5, with TRBD1 identical over 7 bases. Germline V gene sequence: CDR1 MNHEY, CDR2 SMNVEV (reference sequence). CDR3 length equals 13 residues. The ends lost 5 bases at V and 5 bases at J; junction bases unmatched: 3.

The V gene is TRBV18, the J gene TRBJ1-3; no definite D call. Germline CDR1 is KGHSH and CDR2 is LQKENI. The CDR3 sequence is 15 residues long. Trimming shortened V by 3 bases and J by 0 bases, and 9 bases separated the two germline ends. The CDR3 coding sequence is TGTGCCAGCTCACCTGCGTCGGGCTCTGGAAACACCATATATTTT. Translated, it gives CASSPASGSGNTIYF.

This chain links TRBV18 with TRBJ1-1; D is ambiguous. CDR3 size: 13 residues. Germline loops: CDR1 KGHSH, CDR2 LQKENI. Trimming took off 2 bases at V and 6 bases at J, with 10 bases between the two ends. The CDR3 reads CASSPIGGSEAFF. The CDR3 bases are TGTGCCAGCTCACCAATCGGAGGTTCTGAAGCTTTCTTT.

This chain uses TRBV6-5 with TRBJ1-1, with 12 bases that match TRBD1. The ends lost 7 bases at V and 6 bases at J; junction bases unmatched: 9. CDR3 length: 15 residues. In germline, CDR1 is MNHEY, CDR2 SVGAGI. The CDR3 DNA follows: TGTGCCAGCACAAGACCGGGACAGGGGGCCCCTGAAGCTTTCTTT. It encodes CASTRPGQGAPEAFF.

CDR3 protein: CASSDPELGGRNSPLHF. CDR3 DNA sequence: TGTGCCAGCAGTGACCCTGAGTTGGGGGGAAGGAATTCACCCCTCCACTTT. This chain links TRBV25-1 with TRBJ1-6, with D perhaps matching TRBD1 (5 bases). This CDR3 spans 17 amino acids. The germline CDR1 and CDR2 sequences are MGHDK and SYGVNS. V was pared by 3 bases and J by 7 bases, with 19 bases between.

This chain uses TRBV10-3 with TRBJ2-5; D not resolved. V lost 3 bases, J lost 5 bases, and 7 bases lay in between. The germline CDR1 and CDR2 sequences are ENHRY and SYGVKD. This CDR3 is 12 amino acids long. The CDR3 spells CAISERAETQYF. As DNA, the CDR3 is TGTGCCATCAGTGAAAGAGCCGAGACCCAGTACTTC.

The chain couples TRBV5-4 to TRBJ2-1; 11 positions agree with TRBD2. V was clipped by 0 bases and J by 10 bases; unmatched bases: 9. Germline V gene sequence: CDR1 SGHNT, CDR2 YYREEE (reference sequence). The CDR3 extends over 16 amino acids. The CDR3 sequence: CASSLDSSGGPPEQFF. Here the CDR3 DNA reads TGTGCCAGCAGCTTGGATTCTAGCGGGGGGCCCCCAGAGCAGTTCTTC.

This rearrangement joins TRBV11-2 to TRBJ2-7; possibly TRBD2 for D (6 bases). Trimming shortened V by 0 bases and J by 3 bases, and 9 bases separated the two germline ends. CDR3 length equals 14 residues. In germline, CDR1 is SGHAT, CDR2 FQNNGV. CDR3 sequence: CASSLDWRGYEQYF. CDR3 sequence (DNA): TGTGCCAGCAGCTTAGATTGGCGGGGCTACGAGCAGTACTTC.

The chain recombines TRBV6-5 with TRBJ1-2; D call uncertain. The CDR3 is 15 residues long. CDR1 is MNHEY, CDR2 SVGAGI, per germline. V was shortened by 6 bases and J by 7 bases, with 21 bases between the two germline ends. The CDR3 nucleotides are TGTGCCAGCAGCCCCTGGTCCGGTACGGGGATTGGCTACACCTTC. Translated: CASSPWSGTGIGYTF.

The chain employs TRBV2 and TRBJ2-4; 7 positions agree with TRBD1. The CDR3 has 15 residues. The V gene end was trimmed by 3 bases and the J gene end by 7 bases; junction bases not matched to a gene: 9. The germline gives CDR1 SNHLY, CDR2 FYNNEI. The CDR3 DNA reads TGTGCCAGCAGTGATGGAACGACAGGGCGGAACATTCAGTACTTC. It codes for CASSDGTTGRNIQYF.

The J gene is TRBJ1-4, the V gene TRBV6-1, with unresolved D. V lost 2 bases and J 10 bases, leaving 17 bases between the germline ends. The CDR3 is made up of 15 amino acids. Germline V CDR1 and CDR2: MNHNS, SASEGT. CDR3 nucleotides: TGTGCCAGCAGTGAATGGAATTACCAACGCGGAAAACTGTTTTTT. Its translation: CASSEWNYQRGKLFF.

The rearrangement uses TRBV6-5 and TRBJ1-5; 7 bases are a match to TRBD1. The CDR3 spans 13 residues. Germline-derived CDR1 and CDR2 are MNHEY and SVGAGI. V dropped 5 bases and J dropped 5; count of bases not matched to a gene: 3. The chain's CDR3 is CASSLDRYQPQHF. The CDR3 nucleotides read TGTGCCAGCAGTCTGGACAGGTATCAGCCCCAGCATTTT.

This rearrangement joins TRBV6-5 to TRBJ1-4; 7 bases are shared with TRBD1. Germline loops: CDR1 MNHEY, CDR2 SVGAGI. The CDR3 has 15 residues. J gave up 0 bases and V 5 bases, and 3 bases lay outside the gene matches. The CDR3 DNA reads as TGTGCCAGCAGTACGACAGGGTCAACTAATGAAAAACTGTTTTTT. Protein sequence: CASSTTGSTNEKLFF.

The CDR3 DNA follows: TGTGCCAGTAGTTCCGACAGTAATAACTATGGCTACACCTTC. Protein: CASSSDSNNYGYTF. The chain joins TRBV19 to TRBJ1-2; D is perhaps TRBD1 (5 bases). Looked up from germline, CDR1 is LNHDA and CDR2 is SQIVND (reference sequence). V was trimmed by 5 bases and J by 1 base, leaving 11 bases between them. The CDR3 length is 14 residues.

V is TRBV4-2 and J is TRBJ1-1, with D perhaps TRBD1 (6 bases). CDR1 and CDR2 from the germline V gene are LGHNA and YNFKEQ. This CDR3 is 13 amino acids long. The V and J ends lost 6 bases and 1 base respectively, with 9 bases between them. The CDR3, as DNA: TGTGCCAGCAGGGACAGACCGAACACTGAAGCTTTCTTT. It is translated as CASRDRPNTEAFF.

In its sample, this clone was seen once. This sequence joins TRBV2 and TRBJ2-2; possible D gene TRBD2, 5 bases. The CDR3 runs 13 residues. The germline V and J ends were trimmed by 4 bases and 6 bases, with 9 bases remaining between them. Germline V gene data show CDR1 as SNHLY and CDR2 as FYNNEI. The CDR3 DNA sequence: TGTGCCAGCAGTGCAGAGGGCGCCGGGGAGCTGTTTTTT. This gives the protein CASSAEGAGELFF.

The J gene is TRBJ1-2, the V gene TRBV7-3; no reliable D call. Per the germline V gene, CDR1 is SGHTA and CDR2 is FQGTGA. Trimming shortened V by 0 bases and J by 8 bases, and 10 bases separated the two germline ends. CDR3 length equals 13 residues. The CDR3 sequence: CASSLTGGLGYTF. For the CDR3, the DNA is TGTGCCAGCAGCTTAACTGGCGGGTTGGGCTACACCTTC. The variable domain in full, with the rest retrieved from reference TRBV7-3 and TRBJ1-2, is GAGVSQTPSNKVTEKGKYVELRCDPISGHTALYWYRQSLGQGPEFLIYFQGTGAADDSGLPNDRFFAVRPEGSVSTLKIQRTERGDSAVYLCASSLTGGLGYTFGSGTRLTVV.